These 14 T cell receptor beta chains were sequenced from one sample in a study of cytomegalovirus exposure and HLA in healthy donors. Primers included in the PCR were 60 Vbeta and 13 Jbeta primers. Clones were sequenced by immunoSEQ multiplex PCR, and TCRdb holds only the in-frame ones, with some missing. The data hold 85,000 to 100,000 clones, with 64% observed a single time. The sequenced material came from PBMCs. The origin of the receptors is a human donor in good health.

The CDR3 protein is CASSSLQGPRLNYEQYF. Written as DNA, the CDR3 is TGTGCCAGCAGTTCCCTACAGGGACCACGCCTTAACTACGAGCAGTACTTC. The gene calls are TRBV27 and TRBJ2-7; D may be TRBD1 (6 bases). Germline values: CDR1 MNHEY, CDR2 SMNVEV (reference sequence). V lost 4 bases and J lost 3, with 22 bases in between. The CDR3 loop spans 17 amino acids.

This chain uses TRBV7-6 with TRBJ1-6; maybe TRBD1 (6 bases). The V end lost 5 bases, the J end lost 7 bases, and 15 bases lay between the germline ends. This CDR3 is built from 15 residues. Germline CDR1 and CDR2: SGHVS and FNYEAQ. The CDR3 sequence is CASSLNTGTNSPLHF. DNA for the CDR3: TGTGCCAGCAGCCTTAATACGGGGACAAATTCACCCCTCCACTTT.

V usage is TRBV6-1 and J usage is TRBJ1-2, with D tentatively TRBD1 (5 bases). Germline-derived CDR1 and CDR2 are MNHNS and SASEGT. The CDR3 runs 12 residues. V gave up 7 bases and J gave up 8 bases, with 14 bases separating them. This CDR3 reads CASKEGVRGYTF. The CDR3 DNA reads as TGTGCCAGCAAAGAAGGGGTGAGAGGCTACACCTTC.

In its sample, this clone was seen a few times. This chain links TRBV27 with TRBJ2-7; weak D call: TRBD1 (5 bases). This CDR3 has 13 amino acids. The germline V gene has CDR1 MNHEY and CDR2 SMNVEV (reference sequence). Trimming shortened V by 5 bases and J by 4 bases, and 12 bases separated the two germline ends. Here the CDR3 reads CASSPIDRYEQYF. For the CDR3, the DNA is TGTGCCAGCAGTCCCATCGACAGATACGAGCAGTACTTC.

This rearrangement joins TRBV2 to TRBJ2-1; D remains ambiguous. CDR3 length equals 19 residues. V lost 4 bases, J lost 0 bases, and 22 bases lay in between. Germline values: CDR1 SNHLY, CDR2 FYNNEI. The CDR3 loop reads CASSAQNSLGTTSYNEQFF. The CDR3 bases are TGTGCCAGCAGTGCCCAGAACAGCTTAGGCACGACCTCCTACAATGAGCAGTTCTTC.

The rearrangement joins TRBV7-2 to TRBJ2-7; 10 positions agree with TRBD2. Trimming cost V 3 bases and J 2 bases; bases outside gene matches: 4. The CDR3 sequence is 15 residues long. Germline V gene data show CDR1 as SGHTA and CDR2 as FQGNSA. CDR3 sequence reads: CASSFQGTSAYEQYF. The CDR3 coding sequence is TGTGCCAGCAGCTTCCAAGGGACTAGCGCCTACGAGCAGTACTTC.

The chain is built from TRBV7-9 and TRBJ2-5; D possibly corresponds to TRBD1 (5 bases). CDR3 length: 14 residues. The V gene lost 5 bases and the J gene lost 2 bases, with 12 bases spanning the gap. Per germline, CDR1 SEHNR and CDR2 FQNEAQ (reference sequence). The CDR3 DNA sequence: TGTGCCAGCAGCGTAATGACAGAGCAAGAGACCCAGTACTTC. It specifies CASSVMTEQETQYF.

This rearrangement joins TRBV7-2 to TRBJ1-6; TRBD1 agrees at 9 bases. Germline V gene sequence: CDR1 SGHTA, CDR2 FQGNSA. After removal of 1 base from V and 10 bases from J, the junction contained 5 bases not matched to a gene. The CDR3 totals 15 residues. The DNA of the CDR3 is TGTGCCAGCAGCTTAGGGGGGACAGGGTACTCACCCCTCCACTTT. It codes for CASSLGGTGYSPLHF. The full variable domain, with the rest looked up from reference TRBV7-2 and TRBJ1-6, is GAGVSQSPSNKVTEKGKDVELRCDPISGHTALYWYRQSLGQGLEFLIYFQGNSAPDKSGLPSDRFSAERTGGSVSTLTIQRTQQEDSAVYLCASSLGGTGYSPLHFGNGTRLTVT.

This clone has a handful of counts. The chain has TRBV15 and TRBJ1-2, with D possibly matching TRBD1 (6 bases). CDR3 length equals 12 residues. V lost 3 bases to trimming and J lost 8 bases, with 10 bases between them. CDR1 and CDR2 from the germline V gene are LNHNV and YYDKDF (reference sequence). In DNA form, the CDR3 reads TGTGCCACCAGCAGCCGTCAGGGGGGCTACACCTTC. It encodes CATSSRQGGYTF. The whole variable domain, remainder taken from reference TRBV15 and TRBJ1-2, is DAMVIQNPRYQVTQFGKPVTLSCSQTLNHNVMYWYQQKSSQAPKLLFHYYDKDFNNEADTPDNFQSRRPNTSFCFLDIRSPGLGDTAMYLCATSSRQGGYTFGSGTRLTVV.

This clone was counted between two and nine times. This rearrangement joins TRBV7-2 to TRBJ2-1, with D hard to call. There are 14 residues in the CDR3. Germline CDR1 SGHTA, CDR2 FQGNSA. Trimming removed 1 base from V and 7 bases from J, with 11 bases in between. CDR3 sequence reads: CASSLVSTLNEQFF. In DNA, the CDR3 is TGTGCCAGCAGCTTAGTATCGACATTGAATGAGCAGTTCTTC.

CDR3 sequence: CASSQDLGRGNTGELFF. The CDR3 region has the DNA TGTGCCAGCAGCCAAGATCTCGGGCGGGGTAACACCGGGGAGCTGTTTTTT. The gene calls are TRBV4-2 and TRBJ2-2, with D maybe TRBD2 (6 bases). V was trimmed by 0 bases and J by 2 bases, leaving 13 bases between them. Germline CDR1 reads LGHNA; CDR2 reads YNFKEQ. This CDR3 spans 17 amino acids.

V is TRBV7-8 and J is TRBJ2-7; tentative D call: TRBD1 (6 bases). V lost 5 bases and J 6 bases, leaving 11 bases between the germline ends. The CDR3 is made up of 12 amino acids. Germline assignment: CDR1 SGHVS and CDR2 FQNEAQ. CDR3 sequence: CASSQTGREQYF. CDR3 bases: TGTGCCAGCAGCCAAACAGGGCGCGAGCAGTACTTC. Filled out from reference TRBV7-8 and TRBJ2-7, the complete variable domain reads GAGVSQSPRYKVAKRGQDVALRCDPISGHVSLFWYQQALGQGPEFLTYFQNEAQLDKSGLPSDRFFAERPEGSVSTLKIQRTQQEDSAVYLCASSQTGREQYFGPGTRLTVT.

V and J are TRBV7-8 and TRBJ2-3; maybe TRBD1 (6 bases). Germline V gene data show CDR1 as SGHVS and CDR2 as FQNEAQ. The CDR3 extends over 15 amino acids. The ends were cut back, 4 bases at V and 2 bases at J, with 13 bases in the middle. This CDR3 reads CASSWGPGFTDTQYF. For the CDR3, the DNA is TGTGCCAGCAGCTGGGGGCCGGGATTCACAGATACGCAGTATTTT.

V is TRBV27 and J is TRBJ2-3, with D perhaps matching TRBD1 (5 bases). The CDR3 is made up of 15 amino acids. The V and J ends lost 11 bases and 2 bases respectively, with 20 bases between them. The germline gives CDR1 MNHEY, CDR2 SMNVEV (reference sequence). The CDR3 region has the DNA TGTGCCTCCTTGGCTGGGGCTACATTCACAGATACGCAGTATTTT. Protein sequence: CASLAGATFTDTQYF.